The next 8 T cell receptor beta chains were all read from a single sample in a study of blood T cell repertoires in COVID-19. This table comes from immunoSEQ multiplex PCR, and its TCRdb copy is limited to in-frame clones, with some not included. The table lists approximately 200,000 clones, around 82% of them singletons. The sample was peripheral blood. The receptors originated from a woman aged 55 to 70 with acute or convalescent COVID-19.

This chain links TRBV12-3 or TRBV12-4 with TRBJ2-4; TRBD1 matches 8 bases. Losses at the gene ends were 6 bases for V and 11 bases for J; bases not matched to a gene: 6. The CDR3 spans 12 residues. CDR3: CASRGDRSLQYF. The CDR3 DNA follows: TGTGCCAGCAGGGGGGACAGGTCCCTTCAGTACTTC.

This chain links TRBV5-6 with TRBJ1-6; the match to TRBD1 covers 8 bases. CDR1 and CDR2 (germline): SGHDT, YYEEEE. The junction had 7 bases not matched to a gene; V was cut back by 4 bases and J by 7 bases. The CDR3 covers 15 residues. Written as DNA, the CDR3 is TGTGCCAGCAGCCTACTGACAGGGGCCAATTCACCCCTCCACTTT. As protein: CASSLLTGANSPLHF. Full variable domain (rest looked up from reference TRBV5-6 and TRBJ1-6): DAGVTQSPTHLIKTRGQQVTLRCSPKSGHDTVSWYQQALGQGPQFIFQYYEEEERQRGNFPDRFSGHQFPNYSSELNVNALLLGDSALYLCASSLLTGANSPLHFGNGTRLTVT.

The DNA of the CDR3 is TGTGCCAGCAGCCAGGGGGCAGGGGCGTACCAAGAGACCCAGTACTTC. Translating it yields CASSQGAGAYQETQYF. The chain employs TRBV7-2 and TRBJ2-5; TRBD1 matches at 8 bases. CDR1 and CDR2 from the germline V gene are SGHTA and FQGNSA. V shed 5 bases and J 0 bases; nucleotides not matched to a gene: 8. The CDR3 has 16 amino acids.

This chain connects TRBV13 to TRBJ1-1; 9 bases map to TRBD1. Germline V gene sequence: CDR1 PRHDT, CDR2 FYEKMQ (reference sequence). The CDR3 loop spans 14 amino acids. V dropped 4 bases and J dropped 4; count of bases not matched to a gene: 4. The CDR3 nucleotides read TGTGCCAGCAGCTCGGACAGGGGCCCCACTGAAGCTTTCTTT. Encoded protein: CASSSDRGPTEAFF.

CDR3 protein: CASGAARMNTEAFF. The CDR3, as DNA: TGTGCCTCTGGGGCAGCCCGCATGAACACTGAAGCTTTCTTT. The rearrangement uses TRBV2 and TRBJ1-1; D is possibly TRBD1 (5 bases). V was shortened by 11 bases and J by 0 bases, with 16 bases between the two germline ends. From germline, CDR1 is SNHLY and CDR2 FYNNEI. The CDR3 sequence is 14 residues long.

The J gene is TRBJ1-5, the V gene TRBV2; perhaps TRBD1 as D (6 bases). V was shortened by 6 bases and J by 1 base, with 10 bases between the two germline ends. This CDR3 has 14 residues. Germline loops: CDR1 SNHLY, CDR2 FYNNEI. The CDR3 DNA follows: TGTGCCAGCAGCGTCGGACAGAGCAATCAGCCCCAGCATTTT. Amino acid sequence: CASSVGQSNQPQHF.

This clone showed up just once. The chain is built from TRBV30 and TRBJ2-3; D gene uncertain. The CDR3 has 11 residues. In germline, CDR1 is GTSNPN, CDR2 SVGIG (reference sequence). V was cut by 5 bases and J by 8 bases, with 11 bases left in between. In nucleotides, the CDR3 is TGTGCCTGGGACACAGTCGGTACGCAGTATTTT. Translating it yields CAWDTVGTQYF. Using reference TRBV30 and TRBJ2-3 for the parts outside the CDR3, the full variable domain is SQTIHQWPATLVQPVGSPLSLECTVEGTSNPNLYWYRQAAGRGLQLLFYSVGIGQISSEVPQNLSASRPQDRQFILSSKKLLLSDSGFYLCAWDTVGTQYFGPGTRLTVL.

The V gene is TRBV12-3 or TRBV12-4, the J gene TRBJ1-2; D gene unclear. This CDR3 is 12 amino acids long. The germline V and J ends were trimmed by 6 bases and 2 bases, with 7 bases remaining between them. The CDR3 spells CASSQRNYGYTF. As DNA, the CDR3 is TGTGCCAGCAGCCAGAGGAACTATGGCTACACCTTC.